In this sample, the clone carrying this T cell receptor (beta chain) turned up a few times. The sample comes from a study of regulatory T cells in long-lasting Graves disease. Libraries of TCR beta came from iRepertoire HTBI primers plus Arm-PCR of CDR3 regions. TCRdb independently ran MiXCR on the multiplex PCR reads; one entry per CDR3 protein. Of some 330,000 distinct CDR3 sequences listed, more than 20% are singletons. The sample's time point: persistent/refractory GD, antithyroid drugs over 5 years with positive TRAb. Preparation of the TCR library used RNA extracted from PBMCs. V was trimmed by 5 bases and J by 2 bases, leaving 20 bases between them. Germline V gives CDR1 MNHNS, CDR2 SASEGT. The CDR3 extends over 17 amino acids.

The specimen comprised peripheral blood mononuclear cells (PBMCs), sampled when the disease was refractory, from a patient treated with antithyroid drugs. The sequence came from a woman between 35 and 50 years old with Graves disease. The chain has TRBV6-1 and TRBJ2-3, with D uncertain. The CDR3 protein is CASSRFQESITTDTQYF. CDR3 DNA: TGTGCCAGCAGTCGCTTTCAGGAAAGTATCACCACAGATACGCAGTATTTT.